The rows below give T cell receptor beta chains drawn from one sample of a study of long-term antiretroviral therapy in people with HIV. Sequenced by immunoSEQ multiplex PCR; TCRdb stores in-frame clones only, minus some. Here the sample spans about 7,100 clones, approximately 79% being singletons. The sample here was unsorted PBMCs, taken 1.1 years after starting antiretroviral therapy. Source of these receptors: a man aged 35-49 years with HIV. CDR3s include the opening cysteine and the closing phenylalanine or tryptophan. The order of the fields is J gene, V gene, clone size, D gene, CDR3 protein, CDR3 DNA. D genes are given only for firm matches. Some rows mark clone size as missing; the rest say once, few, many or name a class of expanded clone.

>TRBJ1-2|TRBV30|-|-
CAWSPGARSGYTF
TGTGCCTGGAGTCCGGGGGCAAGGAGTGGCTACACCTTC
>TRBJ2-1|TRBV7-9|-|TRBD1
CASSTFGTGGYNEQFF
TGTGCCAGCAGCACTTTCGGGACAGGGGGTTACAATGAGCAGTTCTTC
>TRBJ1-1|TRBV6-1|few|-
CASSEKLNTEAFF
TGTGCCAGCAGTGAAAAATTGAACACTGAAGCTTTCTTT
>TRBJ2-1|TRBV19|-|TRBD2
CASSISLRGGLYNEQFF
TGTGCCAGTAGTATCTCGCTGCGGGGGGGCCTCTACAATGAGCAGTTCTTC
>TRBJ2-1|TRBV18|-|TRBD2
CASSPLAGGALQSEQFF
TGTGCCAGCTCACCACTAGCGGGGGGGGCCCTCCAGAGTGAGCAGTTCTTC
>TRBJ2-6|TRBV7-9|-|-
CASSLGGWSSGANVLTF
TGTGCCAGCAGCTTAGGCGGATGGAGCTCTGGGGCCAACGTCCTGACTTTC
>TRBJ1-3|TRBV10-2|-|-
CASSEGGRNTIYF
TGCGCCAGCAGTGAGGGGGGCAGGAACACCATATATTTT
>TRBJ2-5|TRBV7-9|-|TRBD1
CASSPAQGKDAETQYF
TGTGCCAGCAGCCCAGCACAGGGGAAGGACGCAGAGACCCAGTACTTC
>TRBJ2-1|TRBV4-1|-|-
CASSQDSLVFDNEQFF
TGCGCCAGCAGCCAAGATTCGCTAGTATTCGACAATGAGCAGTTCTTC
>TRBJ2-7|TRBV6-6|-|-
CASIGRTFSYEQYF
TGTGCCAGCATCGGCCGGACATTCTCCTACGAGCAGTACTTC
>TRBJ2-5|TRBV4-1|-|-
CASSLGRLGETQYF
TGCGCCAGCAGCCTCGGAAGGTTAGGGGAGACCCAGTACTTC
>TRBJ1-2|TRBV19|few|-
CASSGIRYGYTF
TGTGCCAGCTCAGGTATTCGCTATGGCTACACCTTC
>TRBJ2-7|TRBV6-1|few|-
CATSTSDEQYF
TGTGCCACCTCGACTTCGGACGAGCAGTACTTC
>TRBJ1-6|TRBV25-1|few|-
CASSGAKQGHNSPLHF
TGTGCCAGCAGTGGTGCCAAACAGGGCCATAATTCACCCCTCCACTTT
>TRBJ1-6|TRBV5-1|-|TRBD1
CASSSGTELNSPLHF
TGCGCCAGCAGCTCCGGGACAGAACTAAATTCACCCCTCCACTTT
>TRBJ1-1|TRBV9|-|-
CASSVDGATNTEAFF
TGTGCCAGCAGCGTAGATGGAGCTACGAACACTGAAGCTTTCTTT
>TRBJ1-2|TRBV6-5|-|-
CASSYSTDWPYGYTF
TGTGCCAGCAGTTACTCGACCGACTGGCCCTATGGCTACACCTTC
>TRBJ2-7|TRBV27|-|-
CASSLGHSYEQYF
TGTGCCAGCAGTTTAGGACATTCCTACGAGCAGTACTTC
>TRBJ2-1|TRBV7-8|-|-
CASSLVFKTGLRNEQFF
TGTGCCAGCAGCTTAGTGTTCAAGACAGGACTGAGGAATGAGCAGTTCTTC
>TRBJ2-7|TRBV29-1|few|-
CSVADTKTYEQYF
TGCAGCGTCGCCGACACGAAAACCTACGAGCAGTACTTC
>TRBJ1-4|TRBV30|-|TRBD1
CASGQGPTNEKLFF
TGTGCCTCGGGACAGGGGCCGACTAATGAAAAACTGTTTTTT
>TRBJ2-1|TRBV5-1|once|TRBD1
CASSLPDRAESSYNEQFF
TGCGCCAGCAGCTTACCAGACAGGGCGGAGAGCTCCTACAATGAGCAGTTCTTC
>TRBJ2-5|TRBV2|-|TRBD2
CASSEAGTSGGHETQYF
TGTGCCAGCAGTGAAGCCGGAACTAGCGGAGGGCACGAGACCCAGTACTTC
>TRBJ2-7|TRBV5-6|-|-
CASSLSAGPSSYEQYF
TGTGCCAGCAGCTTGTCTGCAGGACCCAGCTCCTACGAGCAGTACTTC